This TCR beta chain was recorded in a study of blood T cell repertoires in COVID-19 (dated by TCRdb to about 2020). Background for the entire study: Collaborator samples came from the United States, Italy and Spain and covered acute and convalescent phases of COVID-19. The material from the prospective study consisted of cDNA or gDNA derived from T cells, B-cell-depleted T cells, or PBMCs. The repertoires were released in a freely available public database intended as a resource for research on the immune response to SARS-CoV-2. HLA class I and class II types, where available, came from metadata supplied by the sample provider rather than from assay-based typing. Subjects who had been exposed to COVID-19, were actively infected with it, or had recovered from it provided the deeply sampled blood TCRbeta repertoires that made up the dataset. Samples were obtained from the ongoing ImmuneRACE study (first 160 participants) and from about 1,300 subjects provided by 6 global collaborators. Nearly every sample came with metadata listing a de-identified subject ID, COVID-19 status, age in years and sex. Study-level results and caveats: The quantity of clinical and demographic metadata differed by source and by participant and was supplied without curation.

As for this clone: Its antigen is not yet known. Nothing much larger sits one base from this clone, and base qualities are not available.

TCRbeta CDR3 regions were amplified from genomic DNA using the immunoSEQ Assay, a bias-controlled multiplex PCR. For the original study's pipeline: Within the assay, amplification of reference gene primers was used to estimate how many nucleated cells each sample contained. To quantify the absolute abundance of each unique TCRbeta CDR3 rearrangement, sequence reads were collapsed and filtered. For each sample, productive Simpson clonality was calculated as the square root of Simpson's diversity index over productive rearrangements. This is the immuneACCESS table as TCRdb keeps it, with only in-frame sequences that have V and J called. A part of the clones is gone; compared with another copy, unresolved V genes explain less than half, and the rest is unexplained. Clone size and V and J calls were adopted from that table, with D and trimming inferred from the DNA. The sample has about 14,000 clones on record, 75% to 90% of them singletons. The ten most abundant clones make up approximately 14% of the sample.

The germline V end is reduced by 2 bases and the J end by 0 bases; junction bases left unmatched: 18. Spanning cysteine to phenylalanine, the CDR3 consists of 20 amino acids. Of all the DNA, just the CDR3 is kept, 60 bases in frame from base 1. CDR1 is given as SGHDN and CDR2 as FVKESK, both from the germline V gene. Whole blood was collected in K2EDTA tubes by collaborating institutions according to the institutions' own protocols. For TCRbeta analysis, collaborator samples were shipped as frozen whole blood, as isolated PBMCs, or as DNA extracted from either sample type. The TCR sequence derives from a man aged 45-65 years with active COVID-19. The chain couples TRBV14 to TRBJ2-7; TRBD2 fits 8 bases in the junction. The sample taken for sequencing was peripheral blood. Read as DNA, the sequence is TGTGCCAGCAGCCAATCCGAGGAAGCGGGAGTCCCAGGGAGCTCCTACGAGCAGTACTTC. This codes for CASSQSEEAGVPGSSYEQYF.